This TCR beta chain was obtained from a study of CD4 and CD8 cells across lung adenocarcinoma regions (dated by TCRdb to 2016 to 2019). Regarding the research as a whole: The study compared tumor centers with tumor margins to examine intratumor heterogeneity of the T cell receptor repertoire.

The donors were patients who had localized lung adenocarcinoma, which is a subtype of non-small cell lung cancer. These samples came from the centers of localized lung adenocarcinomas. CD8+ T cells from tumor tissue were profiled separately from CD4+ T cells for TCR repertoire analysis. Libraries came from PCR. The listed sequencing device is HiSeq X Ten. TCRdb took the public reads, trimmed them with fastp at Q25, ran MiXCR for clone calling and kept in-frame beta chains. All rows with the same CDR3 protein become a single entry with the most common DNA and genes. For this sample the table gives roughly 2,900 distinct CDR3 sequences, of which 45% to 60% were detected only once. The ten largest account for approximately 48% of the sample. The V end loses 8 bases and the J end loses 0 bases, and a stretch of 19 bases separates them. The CDR3 goes from the cysteine to the phenylalanine over 17 residues. Solely the CDR3 DNA is kept, with 51 bases framed from the first base. Sequences MNHNS (CDR1) and SASEGT (CDR2) are obtained from the germline V gene.

As a fraction of the sample, this clonotype is large (0.1 to 1%). Its binding antigen is unknown. Base qualities were left out, and no much larger clone turns up one base away. Recombination linked TRBV6-1 to TRBJ2-2, with a weak D call of TRBD1 (5 bases match). The material sequenced was CD8+ T cells from the center of a lung tumor. The cell subset or site label of this sample denotes: tumor center region. The source of this sequence is a male donor with lung adenocarcinoma. The CD4 and CD8 labels of this study may be unreliable. The sequence in DNA is TGTGCCAGCGGAAAGCAAACAGGTTACCCGAACACCGGGGAGCTGTTTTTT. Its translation reads: CASGKQTGYPNTGELFF.